This passage covers 16 T cell receptor beta chains from one sample sequenced in a study of identical twins. Each CDR3 protein is one row after TCRdb ran MiXCR on the 5' RACE reads. The table records some 1,600,000 distinct CDR3 sequences, roughly 35% of them present only once. The sequenced sample was cord blood. These receptors were obtained from a newborn girl in good health.

A single count supports this clonotype. As DNA, the CDR3 is TGTGCCAGCAGCGTGGGCACTAGCCTTTACAATGAGCAGTTCTTC. Translated, it gives CASSVGTSLYNEQFF. The chain combines TRBV9 with TRBJ2-1; a possible D gene is TRBD2 (6 bases). The V end lost 2 bases, the J end lost 4 bases, and 13 bases lay between the germline ends. The CDR3 runs 15 residues. In germline, CDR1 is SGDLS, CDR2 YYNGEE.

V gene TRBV20-1 combines with J gene TRBJ2-7, with D maybe TRBD1 (5 bases). The CDR3 runs 14 residues. The V gene lost 0 bases and the J gene lost 2 bases, with 11 bases spanning the gap. From germline, CDR1 is DFQATT and CDR2 SNEGSKA (reference sequence). DNA of the CDR3: TGCAGTGCTAGAGATCTAAGGACAACCTACGAGCAGTACTTC. It specifies CSARDLRTTYEQYF.

The chain joins TRBV10-1 to TRBJ2-1; 9 nucleotides line up with TRBD2. Germline lookup yields CDR1 WNHNN and CDR2 SYGVQD (reference sequence). V was pared by 4 bases and J by 4 bases, with 5 bases of the junction left unmatched. CDR3 size: 15 residues. The CDR3, as DNA: TGCGCCAGCAGTGTACAGCGGGGGGCTTACAATGAGCAGTTCTTC. Its protein is CASSVQRGAYNEQFF.

This chain links TRBV3-1 with TRBJ2-3; D is uncertain. This CDR3 spans 17 amino acids. CDR1 and CDR2 from the germline V gene are LGHDT and YNNKEL (reference sequence). V gave up 0 bases and J gave up 2 bases, with 15 bases separating them. DNA for the CDR3: TGTGCCAGCAGCCAAGAAGTTAGCCCTAGTTTCACAGATACGCAGTATTTT. Encoded protein: CASSQEVSPSFTDTQYF.

This clonotype was picked up a small number of times. The V call is TRBV7-6, the J call TRBJ2-2; no definite D call. This CDR3 contains 12 residues. Germline V gene lookup returns CDR1 SGHVS and CDR2 FNYEAQ. Trimming stripped 5 bases from V and 9 bases from J, with 10 bases between. The CDR3 is CASSHRPRELFF. CDR3 sequence (DNA): TGTGCCAGCAGCCATCGTCCACGGGAGCTGTTTTTT.

This clonotype was detected only once. A read error may be the cause here, since a much bigger clone is one base away. V gene TRBV29-1 combines with J gene TRBJ2-1; D not certain. The CDR3 sequence is 14 residues long. V lost 4 bases, J lost 2 bases, and 12 bases lay in between. Germline CDR1 SQVTM, CDR2 ANQGSEA. CDR3 bases: TGCAGCGTTGGCCTGACGAGCCCCTACAATGAGCAGTTCTTC. Amino acid sequence: CSVGLTSPYNEQFF.

V usage is TRBV27 and J usage is TRBJ1-6; D is ambiguous. Looked up from germline, CDR1 is MNHEY and CDR2 is SMNVEV (reference sequence). This CDR3 comprises 16 residues. The V gene lost 6 bases and the J gene lost 0 bases, with 12 bases spanning the gap. The CDR3 DNA is TGTGCCAGCAGCTCCTTGGGTCGCTCCTATAATTCACCCCTCCACTTT. This translates into CASSSLGRSYNSPLHF.

The sample holds a few counts of this clonotype. The chain links TRBV21-1 to TRBJ2-4; the listed D gene, TRBD2, was not tested against the DNA. TRBV21-1 is classified as a pseudogene. The CDR3 contains 15 residues. Here the CDR3 reads CASSTVAGAKNIQYF. For the CDR3, the DNA is TGTGCCAGCAGCACTGTAGCGGGAGCCAAAAACATTCAGTACTTC.

This clonotype appeared a few times. The chain joins TRBV5-6 to TRBJ2-7; 11 positions match TRBD2. The CDR3 runs to 14 residues. With V trimmed by 5 bases and J by 2 bases, 3 bases remained unmatched. The V gene's germline CDR1 is SGHDT and CDR2 YYEEEE. CDR3 protein: CASRLAGATYEQYF. In DNA form, the CDR3 reads TGTGCCAGCAGACTAGCGGGGGCCACCTACGAGCAGTACTTC.

This clonotype was detected only a few times. This chain uses TRBV13 with TRBJ2-3; 8 nucleotides agree with TRBD2. The CDR3 length is 16 residues. Germline loops: CDR1 PRHDT, CDR2 FYEKMQ (reference sequence). J was trimmed by 3 bases and V by 3 bases; bases with no gene match: 8. The CDR3 sequence is CASSLDSGVWTDTQYF. DNA of the CDR3: TGTGCCAGCAGCTTGGATAGCGGGGTCTGGACAGATACGCAGTATTTT.

The DNA of the CDR3 is TGCGCCAGCAGCCAGACAGGGGTGGGTGAAGCTTTCTTT. It specifies CASSQTGVGEAFF. The chain has TRBV5-1 and TRBJ1-1, with TRBD1 matching 8 bases. V lost 4 bases, J lost 7 bases, and 6 bases stayed unmatched. Germline lookup yields CDR1 SGHRS and CDR2 YFSETQ. This CDR3 is 13 amino acids long. Variable domain in full (rest from reference TRBV5-1 and TRBJ1-1): KAGVTQTPRYLIKTRGQQVTLSCSPISGHRSVSWYQQTPGQGLQFLFEYFSETQRNKGNFPGRFSGRQFSNSRSEMNVSTLELGDSALYLCASSQTGVGEAFFGQGTRLTVV.

This clonotype was recorded only once. The rearrangement uses TRBV5-1 and TRBJ2-1, with D perhaps TRBD2 (6 bases). The CDR3 is 17 residues long. CDR1 and CDR2 (germline): SGHRS, YFSETQ. Deletions cut 2 bases from V and 10 bases from J, with 25 bases between. This CDR3 is CASSLRGTGLLTYEQFF. CDR3 in DNA: TGCGCCAGCAGCTTAAGGGGAACGGGACTCCTTACCTACGAGCAGTTCTTC.

The table lists this clonotype with a few counts. One junction end disagrees with the germline gene, perhaps due to a read error. This chain links TRBV5-1 with TRBJ1-4; D is unresolved. The CDR3 runs to 14 residues. Germline loops: CDR1 SGHRS, CDR2 YFSETQ. The DNA of the CDR3 is TGTGCCAGCAGCTTAGTGGGTGCTAATGAAAAACTGTTTTTT. Its protein is CASSLVGANEKLFF.

This clonotype was observed once. The genes are TRBV2 and TRBJ2-4; D is ambiguous. The J call may be faulty, since TRBJ2-7 better matches the DNA end. This CDR3 comprises 15 residues. Germline CDR1 SNHLY, CDR2 FYNNEI. CDR3 DNA sequence: TGTGCCAGCACATCAGGCAGGATAGCCTTATACGAGCAGTACTTC. It translates to CASTSGRIALYEQYF.

The CDR3 spells CASRQGTFPYNEQYF. The CDR3 DNA follows: TGTGCCAGCCGCCAAGGGACTTTTCCCTACAATGAGCAGTACTTC. The chain employs TRBV7-9 and TRBJ2-5; D possibly corresponds to TRBD2 (6 bases). CDR1 is SEHNR and CDR2 is FQNEAQ in the germline V gene (reference sequence). The CDR3 runs to 15 residues. The V and J ends lost 8 bases and 11 bases respectively, with 27 bases between them.

This clonotype turned up a few times. One junction end disagrees with the germline gene, perhaps due to a read error. V is TRBV6-6 and J is TRBJ2-3, with D perhaps being TRBD1 or TRBD2 (5 bases each). The length of the CDR3 is 15 residues. In germline, CDR1 is MNHNY, CDR2 SVGAGI (reference sequence). The CDR3 sequence is CAGSYSGGPTDTQYF. CDR3 coding DNA: TGTGCCGGCAGTTACTCTGGGGGTCCCACAGATACGCAGTATTTT.